The 12 T cell receptor beta chains given below trace back to one sample, sequenced in a study of liver allograft versus peripheral blood T cells. About the study: T cell receptor repertoires in transplanted livers were compared with those in recipients' peripheral blood.

Via MiXCR, TCRdb re-called the reads, giving one row per CDR3 protein. Of approximately 8,600 distinct CDR3 sequences in the sample, roughly a sixth were seen once. The receptors shown here come from a human patient who had a liver transplant. The graft donor may account for some of the T cells.

This clonotype is categorized as medium-sized (0.01 to 0.1%). The chain has TRBV18 and TRBJ2-7, with D uncertain. This CDR3 region has 17 residues. CDR1 is KGHSH, CDR2 LQKENI, per germline. V lost 1 base, J lost 0 bases, and 16 bases lay in between. CDR3 bases: TGTGCCAGCTCACCACTACCCCCGGACGGCTTCTCCTACGAGCAGTACTTC. This sequence encodes CASSPLPPDGFSYEQYF. The full variable domain, its missing parts supplied by reference TRBV18 and TRBJ2-7, is NAGVMQNPRHLVRRRGQEARLRCSPMKGHSHVYWYRQLPEEGLKFMVYLQKENIIDESGMPKERFSAEFPKEGPSILRIQQVVRGDSAAYFCASSPLPPDGFSYEQYFGPGTRLTVT.

The table lists this clonotype with a count of one. A much larger clone sits a single nucleotide away, making a read error possible. The V gene is TRBV5-6, the J gene TRBJ1-1; D uncertain. The CDR3 extends over 13 amino acids. The germline V gene encodes CDR1 SGHDT and CDR2 YYEEEE. CDR3 sequence: CASSFFMNTGAFF. In nucleotides, the CDR3 is TGTGCCAGCAGCTTTTTCATGAACACTGGAGCTTTCTTT.

Here the CDR3 reads CSARAPHRGANYGYTF. CDR3 DNA: TGCAGTGCTAGAGCCCCACACAGGGGAGCTAACTATGGCTACACCTTC. The V gene is TRBV20-1, the J gene TRBJ1-2, with 7 positions matching TRBD1. The CDR3 extends over 16 amino acids. J lost 0 bases, V lost 1 base, and 8 bases had no gene match. Per the germline V gene, CDR1 is DFQATT and CDR2 is SNEGSKA (reference sequence).

Details on this clonotype: A much larger clone lies one base from this, so it may be a read error. The chain couples TRBV7-9 to TRBJ1-2; D is possibly TRBD1 (6 bases). Germline loops: CDR1 SEHNR, CDR2 FQNEAQ (reference sequence). The CDR3 spans 14 residues. This CDR3 reads CDSSPKGVLYGYTF. The CDR3 nucleotides read TGTGACAGCAGCCCCAAGGGGGTGCTCTATGGCTACACCTTC.

By share of the sample, this clonotype is medium-sized. V gene TRBV18 combines with J gene TRBJ1-2; 11 nucleotides align to TRBD1. CDR3 length equals 16 residues. V gave up 3 bases and J gave up 4 bases; unmatched junction bases: 7. Germline assignment: CDR1 KGHSH and CDR2 LQKENI. CDR3 nucleotides: TGTGCCAGCTCACCGTCCTACGGGACAGGGGGCTATGGCTACACCTTC. Its protein product is CASSPSYGTGGYGYTF.

This clonotype is medium-sized. This chain links TRBV6-5 with TRBJ1-6; 10 nucleotides match TRBD1. Trimming at V came to 4 bases and at J to 10 bases, leaving 4 bases not matched to a gene. The germline V gene has CDR1 MNHEY and CDR2 SVGAGI. CDR3 length equals 14 residues. CDR3 amino acids: CASSWDRGKSPLHF. The CDR3 nucleotides are TGTGCCAGCAGTTGGGACAGGGGAAAATCACCCCTCCACTTT.

J is TRBJ2-6 and V is TRBV10-1, with 11 positions matching TRBD1. Losses at the gene ends were 6 bases for V and 0 bases for J; bases not matched to a gene: 1. CDR3 length equals 16 residues. Germline CDR1 WNHNN, CDR2 SYGVQD (reference sequence). CDR3 in amino acids: CASRGQGASGANVLTF. CDR3 DNA sequence: TGCGCCAGCAGAGGACAGGGGGCCTCTGGGGCCAACGTCCTGACTTTC.

As to this clonotype: A much larger clone is a single base away; this may be a read error. The chain is built from TRBV7-2 and TRBJ1-2, with D uncertain. The CDR3 totals 18 residues. Germline V lookup: CDR1 SGHTA, CDR2 FQGNSA. The germline V and J ends were trimmed by 6 bases and 3 bases, with 26 bases remaining between them. The CDR3 spells CASRTKVGREGHDYGYTF. The CDR3 DNA reads as TGTGCCAGCAGGACGAAGGTTGGGAGGGAAGGTCATGACTATGGCTACACCTTC.

In its sample, this clonotype ranks as medium-sized. The CDR3: CASSSRGENTIYF. As DNA, the CDR3 is TGTGCCAGCAGCTCCAGGGGTGAAAACACCATATATTTT. The V gene is TRBV7-2, the J gene TRBJ1-3, with D possibly being TRBD1 (6 bases). Germline lookup yields CDR1 SGHTA and CDR2 FQGNSA. The CDR3 sequence is 13 residues long. V shed 4 bases and J shed 6 bases, with 10 bases lying between them.

Judged by abundance, this clonotype is medium-sized (0.01 to 0.1%). The chain links TRBV10-3 to TRBJ1-2, with no clear D. Trimming removed 0 bases from V and 7 bases from J, with 15 bases in between. Germline CDR1 is ENHRY and CDR2 is SYGVKD. The CDR3 is 15 residues long. CDR3 loop: CAISESNFQALGYTF. CDR3 bases: TGTGCCATCAGTGAGTCGAACTTCCAGGCCCTTGGCTACACCTTC.

This clonotype is labeled as medium-sized. This sequence joins TRBV6-1 and TRBJ1-6, with D unresolved. V lost 1 base, J lost 10 bases, and 11 bases lay in between. The germline V gene encodes CDR1 MNHNS and CDR2 SASEGT. This CDR3 spans 14 amino acids. CDR3 in amino acids: CASSEDRSKSPLHF. The CDR3 DNA reads TGTGCCAGCAGTGAAGACAGATCCAAATCACCCCTCCACTTT.

This clonotype was seen a few times. The rearrangement uses TRBV20-1 and TRBJ2-7, with 8 bases fitting TRBD2. From germline, CDR1 is DFQATT and CDR2 SNEGSKA (reference sequence). This CDR3 spans 15 amino acids. The junction had 15 bases not matched to a gene; V was cut back by 7 bases and J by 4 bases. CDR3 residues: CSVLPSGGPHYEQYF. The CDR3 region has the DNA TGCAGTGTTCTTCCGAGCGGGGGACCCCATTACGAGCAGTACTTC.